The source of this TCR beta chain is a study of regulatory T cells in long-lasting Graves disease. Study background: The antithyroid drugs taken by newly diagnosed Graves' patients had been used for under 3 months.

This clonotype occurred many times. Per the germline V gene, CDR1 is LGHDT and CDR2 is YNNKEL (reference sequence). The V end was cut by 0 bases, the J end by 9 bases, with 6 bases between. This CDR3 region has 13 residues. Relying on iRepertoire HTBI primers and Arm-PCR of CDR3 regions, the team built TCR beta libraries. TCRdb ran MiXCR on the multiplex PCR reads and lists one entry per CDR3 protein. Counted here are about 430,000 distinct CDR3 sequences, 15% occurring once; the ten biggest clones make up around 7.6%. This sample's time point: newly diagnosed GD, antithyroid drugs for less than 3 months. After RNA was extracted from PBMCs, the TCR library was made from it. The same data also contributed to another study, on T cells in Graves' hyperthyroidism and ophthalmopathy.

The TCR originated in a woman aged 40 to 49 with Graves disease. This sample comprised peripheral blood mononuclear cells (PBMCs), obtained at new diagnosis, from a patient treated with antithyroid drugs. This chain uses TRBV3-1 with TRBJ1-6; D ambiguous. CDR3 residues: CASSQEQSSPLHF. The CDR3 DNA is TGTGCCAGCAGCCAAGAACAAAGTTCACCCCTCCACTTT.